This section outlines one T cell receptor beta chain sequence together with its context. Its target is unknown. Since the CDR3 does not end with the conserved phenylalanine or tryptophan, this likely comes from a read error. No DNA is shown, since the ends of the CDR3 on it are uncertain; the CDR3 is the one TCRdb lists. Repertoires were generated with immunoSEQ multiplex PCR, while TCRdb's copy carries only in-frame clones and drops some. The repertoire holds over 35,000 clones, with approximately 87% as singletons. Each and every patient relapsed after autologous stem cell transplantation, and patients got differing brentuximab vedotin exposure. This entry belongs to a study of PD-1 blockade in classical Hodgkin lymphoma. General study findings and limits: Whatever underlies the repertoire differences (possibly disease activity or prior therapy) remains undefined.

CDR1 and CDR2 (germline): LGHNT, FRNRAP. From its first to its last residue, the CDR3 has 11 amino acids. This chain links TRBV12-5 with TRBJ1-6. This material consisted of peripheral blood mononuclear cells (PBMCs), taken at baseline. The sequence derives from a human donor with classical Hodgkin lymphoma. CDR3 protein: CASGLPGNLKP.